This T cell receptor (beta chain) was sequenced during a study of vaccination and CD4 T cells after COVID-19. Study context: Researchers treated cells with overlapping spike peptides taken from SARS-CoV-2, HCoV-NL63, HCoV-OC43 and HCoV-229E.

About this clonotype itself: Its antigen is unidentified.

The Oncomine TCR Beta short-read assay sequenced DNA from cultured CD4+ T cells. TCRdb re-called the PCR reads with MiXCR, one entry per CDR3 protein. This table has 5,700 or so distinct CDR3 sequences, 48% appearing once. Treatment denoted: roughly 11-day PBMC culture with coronavirus spike peptide pools or control peptides (ViraFEST assay). In the ViraFEST assay, peptide-pool expansion preceded TCR sequencing of expanded clonotypes. In germline, CDR1 is DFQATT, CDR2 SNEGSKA (reference sequence). The CDR3 covers 15 residues. V shed 3 bases and J 7 bases; nucleotides not matched to a gene: 4. The sample comprised CD4+ T cells from blood, cultured in vitro. The chain couples TRBV20-1 to TRBJ2-1; 15 positions match TRBD2. The sequence was obtained from a human donor who had recovered from COVID-19. This chain's CDR3 is CSASPGTSGGNEQFF. CDR3 in DNA: TGCAGTGCTAGTCCCGGGACTAGCGGGGGGAATGAGCAGTTCTTC.